Listed below are T cell receptor beta chains from one sample, sequenced in a study of T cells in Graves' hyperthyroidism and ophthalmopathy. From the multiplex PCR reads, TCRdb called clonotypes with MiXCR, one entry per CDR3 protein. The sample has about 420,000 distinct CDR3 sequences; 15% to 18% are singletons. Sequences were obtained from blood. Every receptor here comes from a woman younger than 35 with Graves' hyperthyroidism. Both conserved end residues are part of each CDR3. The order of the fields is CDR3 DNA, CDR3 protein, D gene, J gene, V gene, clone size. The D gene is left open where the match is weak. A row's size may be missing; if present it is once, few, many or a size class.

TGTGCCAGCTCCAAGGCAGGGGCACGGAGGACCCAGTACTTC	CASSKAGARRTQYF	-	TRBJ2-5	TRBV7-2	few
TGTGCCAGCAGGGCTGAGGACAGGGCCCTAATCAGGACCCAGCATTTT	CASRAEDRALIRTQHF	TRBD1	TRBJ1-5	TRBV28	-
TGCGCCAGCAGCCAAGATGGGACAGGGAGGAGCACAGATACGCAGTATTTT	CASSQDGTGRSTDTQYF	TRBD1	TRBJ2-3	TRBV4-1	few
TGTGCCAGCAGCGCAGGAGGCGGGCGCTACACCTTC	CASSAGGGRYTF	-	TRBJ1-2	TRBV9	-
TGTGCCAGCAGCCGACGGACTAGCGGGGGGCCAGGGTACGAGCAGTACTTC	CASSRRTSGGPGYEQYF	TRBD2	TRBJ2-7	TRBV3-1	-
TGTGCCAGTAGTCCCCGAGGATACCAAGAGACCCAGTACTTC	CASSPRGYQETQYF	-	TRBJ2-5	TRBV19	-
TGTGCCAGCAGCTCCCGAAGTAGCGGGGGCCGCACAGATACGCAGTATTTT	CASSSRSSGGRTDTQYF	TRBD2	TRBJ2-3	TRBV11-3	many
TGTGCCAGCAGTTACGAGGGGCCTGAGCAGTTCTTC	CASSYEGPEQFF	-	TRBJ2-1	TRBV6-2/TRBV6-3	-
TGTGCCAGCAGTTTACCCCTTCGACTAGCGGGAGAGGCGGGCGAGCAGTACTTC	CASSLPLRLAGEAGEQYF	TRBD2	TRBJ2-7	TRBV12-3/TRBV12-4	-
TGTGCCAGCAGCGGACTAGCGGGACCTCTCCCCGAGCAGTACTTC	CASSGLAGPLPEQYF	TRBD2	TRBJ2-7	TRBV11-2	many
TGTGCCAGCAGTGAAGCGACGGTTGGGGGCAATCAGCCCCAGCATTTT	CASSEATVGGNQPQHF	-	TRBJ1-5	TRBV6-1	few
TGCAGTGCTTCCGGGACAGGGGCCCCTTTTCGAACCCAGTACTTC	CSASGTGAPFRTQYF	TRBD1	TRBJ2-5	TRBV20-1	few
TGCAGCGTAAGGCGCTCCGGGGAGCAGTACTTC	CSVRRSGEQYF	-	TRBJ2-7	TRBV29-1	many
TGTGCCAGCAGTGTCACCGGGACTAGCGGTTACAATGAGCAGTTCTTC	CASSVTGTSGYNEQFF	TRBD2	TRBJ2-1	TRBV6-2/TRBV6-3	many
TGTGCCAGCAGTGTTGGACACCTTCTCTACGAGCAGTACTTC	CASSVGHLLYEQYF	-	TRBJ2-7	TRBV6-1	many